The clone carrying this T cell receptor beta chain was found a few times. What it recognizes is unknown. The study ran its PCR with 60 Vbeta and 13 Jbeta primers. This table comes from immunoSEQ multiplex PCR, and its TCRdb copy is limited to in-frame clones, with some not included. Of about 83,000 clones in the sample, 70% to 75% were seen once. These data come from a study of cytomegalovirus exposure and HLA in healthy donors. Unmatched junction bases numbered 7, after V lost 6 bases and J lost 0 bases. Per germline, CDR1 MNHNY and CDR2 SVGAGI (reference sequence). The CDR3 runs to 15 residues. Study results and limitations: Cytomegalovirus-associated status was assigned to 164 TCR beta chains.

The specimen sequenced was PBMCs. The origin of this receptor is a man aged 55 to 69 in good health and CMV-seronegative. This chain links TRBV6-6 with TRBJ1-1; 7 bases line up with TRBD1. The CDR3 sequence: CASSPPGTVNTEAFF. The CDR3 bases are TGTGCCAGCAGCCCACCCGGGACAGTGAACACTGAAGCTTTCTTT.